The 2 T cell receptor beta chains in this list originate from one sample, sequenced in a study of blood T cell repertoires in COVID-19. Using immunoSEQ multiplex PCR, the repertoire was profiled, and TCRdb retains in-frame clones only, with some absent. The table has 90,000 to 100,000 clones, approximately 85% seen once. The sample consisted of peripheral blood. These receptor sequences come from a human donor in a cohort sampled during active COVID-19.

The chain couples TRBV11-1 to TRBJ1-2; 8 bases agree with TRBD1. Germline CDR1 SGHAT, CDR2 FQDESV (reference sequence). This CDR3 comprises 15 residues. V lost 0 bases and J lost 7; bases outside the gene matches: 7. The CDR3 coding sequence is TGTGCCAGCAGCTTAGCGGGGGGACAGGATCTTGGCTACACCTTC. This gives the protein CASSLAGGQDLGYTF.

V gene TRBV3-1 (or the pseudogene TRBV3-2) combines with J gene TRBJ1-6; possibly TRBD1 for D (6 bases). V lost 2 bases to trimming and J lost 10 bases, with 12 bases between them. CDR1 LGHDT and CDR2 YNNKEL come from the germline V gene (reference sequence). The CDR3 runs to 14 residues. CDR3 in amino acids: CASSQSQGQSPLHF. The DNA of the CDR3 is TGTGCCAGCAGCCAATCGCAGGGGCAATCACCCCTCCACTTT.